The clone carrying this TCR beta chain has a count of ten or more. Its matching antigen is unknown. This sample is part of a study of T-cell reconstitution after alpha-beta-depleted transplantation in children. Study-level results: When one year had passed after transplant, most T-cell counts and diversity came from newly produced T cells. Day-60 TCRbeta diversity that was high in some patients was derived from surviving recipient T cells and thymic progenitors.

V lost 3 bases and J lost 6, with 9 bases in between. CDR3 length: 12 residues. Looked up from germline, CDR1 is MGHRA and CDR2 is YSYEKL. During its preparation, the TCRbeta library received unique molecular identifiers. MiXCR was run by TCRdb on the PCR reads, yielding one entry per CDR3 protein. The table includes 780,000 or so distinct CDR3 sequences, roughly 16% detected once. The receptor's source is a male patient between 5 and 17 years old who had a stem cell transplant for acute lymphoblastic leukemia, so the T cells may come from the graft donor. This sample comprised PBMCs, mostly from graft donor cells, obtained 360 days after TCRalphabeta/CD19-depleted stem cell transplant. This rearrangement joins TRBV4-1 to TRBJ2-7; D unclear. Here the CDR3 reads CASSHRVSEQYF. DNA for the CDR3: TGCGCCAGCAGCCATCGGGTCTCCGAGCAGTACTTC.